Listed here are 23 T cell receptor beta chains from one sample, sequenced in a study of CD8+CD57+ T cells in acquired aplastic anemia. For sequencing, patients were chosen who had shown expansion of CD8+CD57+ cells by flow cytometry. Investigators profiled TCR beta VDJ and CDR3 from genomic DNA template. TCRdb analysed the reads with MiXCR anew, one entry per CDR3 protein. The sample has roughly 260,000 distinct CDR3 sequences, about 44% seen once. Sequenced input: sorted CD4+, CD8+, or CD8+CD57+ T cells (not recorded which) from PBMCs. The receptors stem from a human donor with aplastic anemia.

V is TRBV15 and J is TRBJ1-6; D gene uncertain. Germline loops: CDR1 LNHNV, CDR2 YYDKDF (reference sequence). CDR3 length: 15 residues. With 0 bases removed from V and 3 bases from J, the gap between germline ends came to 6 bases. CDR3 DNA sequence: TGTGCCACCAGCAGAGATGGGATCTATAATTCACCCCTCCACTTT. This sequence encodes CATSRDGIYNSPLHF. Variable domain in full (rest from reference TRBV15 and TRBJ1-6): DAMVIQNPRYQVTQFGKPVTLSCSQTLNHNVMYWYQQKSSQAPKLLFHYYDKDFNNEADTPDNFQSRRPNTSFCFLDIRSPGLGDTAMYLCATSRDGIYNSPLHFGNGTRLTVT.

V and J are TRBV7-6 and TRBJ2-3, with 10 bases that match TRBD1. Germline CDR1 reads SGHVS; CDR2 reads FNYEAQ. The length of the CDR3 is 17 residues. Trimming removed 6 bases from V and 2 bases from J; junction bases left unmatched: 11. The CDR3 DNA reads TGTGCCAGCAGGCTCGCTACCGGGACAGGGGACACAGATACGCAGTATTTT. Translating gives CASRLATGTGDTDTQYF.

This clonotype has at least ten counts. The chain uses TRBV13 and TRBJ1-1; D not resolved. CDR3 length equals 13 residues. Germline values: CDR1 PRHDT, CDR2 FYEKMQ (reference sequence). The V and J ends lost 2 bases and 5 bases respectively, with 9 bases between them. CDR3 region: CASSLSHETEAFF. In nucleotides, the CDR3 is TGTGCCAGCAGCTTATCCCACGAGACTGAAGCTTTCTTT.

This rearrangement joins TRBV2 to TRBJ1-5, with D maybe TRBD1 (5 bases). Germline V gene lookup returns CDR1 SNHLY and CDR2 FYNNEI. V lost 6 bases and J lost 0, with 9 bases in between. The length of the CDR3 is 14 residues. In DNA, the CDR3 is TGTGCCAGCAGAGGGACGAATAGCAATCAGCCCCAGCATTTT. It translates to CASRGTNSNQPQHF.

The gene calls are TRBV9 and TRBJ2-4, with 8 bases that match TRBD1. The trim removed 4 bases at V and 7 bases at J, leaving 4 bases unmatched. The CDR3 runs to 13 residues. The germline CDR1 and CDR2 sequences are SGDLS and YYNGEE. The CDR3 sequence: CASSSYRGNIQYF. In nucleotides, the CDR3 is TGTGCCAGCAGCTCCTACAGGGGGAACATTCAGTACTTC. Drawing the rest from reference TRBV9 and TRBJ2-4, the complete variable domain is DSGVTQTPKHLITATGQRVTLRCSPRSGDLSVYWYQQSLDQGLQFLIQYYNGEERAKGNILERFSAQQFPDLHSELNLSSLELGDSALYFCASSSYRGNIQYFGAGTRLSVL.

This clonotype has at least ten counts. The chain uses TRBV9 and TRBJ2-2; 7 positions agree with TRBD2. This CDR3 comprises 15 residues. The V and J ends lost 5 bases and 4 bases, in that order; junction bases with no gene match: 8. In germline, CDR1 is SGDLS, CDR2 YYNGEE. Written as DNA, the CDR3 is TGTGCCAGCAGGGAAACGGGGGGAAGCACCGGGGAGCTGTTTTTT. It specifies CASRETGGSTGELFF.

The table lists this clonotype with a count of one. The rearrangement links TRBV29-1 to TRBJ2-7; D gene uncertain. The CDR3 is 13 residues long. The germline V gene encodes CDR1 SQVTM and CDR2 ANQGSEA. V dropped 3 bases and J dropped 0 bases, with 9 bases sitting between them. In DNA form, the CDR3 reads TGCAGCGTTGAGGGCGAGGTCTCCTACGAGCAGTACTTC. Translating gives CSVEGEVSYEQYF.

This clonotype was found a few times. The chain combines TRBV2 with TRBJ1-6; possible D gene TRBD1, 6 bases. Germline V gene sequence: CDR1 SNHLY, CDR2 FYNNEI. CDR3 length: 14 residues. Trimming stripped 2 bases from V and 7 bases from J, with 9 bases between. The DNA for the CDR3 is TGTGCCAGCAGTGAAAGGACAGCCAATTCACCCCTCCACTTT. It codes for CASSERTANSPLHF.

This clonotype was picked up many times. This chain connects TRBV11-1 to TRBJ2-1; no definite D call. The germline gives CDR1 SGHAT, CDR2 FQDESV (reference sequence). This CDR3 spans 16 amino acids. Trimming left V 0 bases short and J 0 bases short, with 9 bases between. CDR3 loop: CASSLAAIGSYNEQFF. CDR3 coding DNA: TGTGCCAGCAGCTTAGCAGCGATAGGCTCCTACAATGAGCAGTTCTTC.

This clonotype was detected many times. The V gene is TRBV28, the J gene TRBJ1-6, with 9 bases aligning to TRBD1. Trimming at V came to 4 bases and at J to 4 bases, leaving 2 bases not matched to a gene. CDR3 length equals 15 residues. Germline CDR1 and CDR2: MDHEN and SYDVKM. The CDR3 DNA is TGTGCCAGCAGTTCGACAGGGGGTTATAATTCACCCCTCCACTTT. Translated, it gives CASSSTGGYNSPLHF.

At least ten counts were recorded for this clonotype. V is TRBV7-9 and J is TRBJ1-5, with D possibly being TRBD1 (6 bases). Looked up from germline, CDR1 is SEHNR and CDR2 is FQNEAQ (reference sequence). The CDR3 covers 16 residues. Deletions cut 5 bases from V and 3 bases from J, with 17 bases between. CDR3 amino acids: CASSGTFGQINQPQHF. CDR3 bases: TGTGCCAGCAGCGGAACGTTTGGACAGATCAATCAGCCCCAGCATTTT.

CDR3 coding DNA: TGTGCCAGTAGTATGGAAACCTGGGGTGGCTACACCTTC. Amino acid sequence: CASSMETWGGYTF. The chain carries TRBV19 and TRBJ1-2; no definite D call. V lost 3 bases and J lost 7, with 12 bases in between. Germline loops: CDR1 LNHDA, CDR2 SQIVND (reference sequence). The CDR3 has 13 residues.

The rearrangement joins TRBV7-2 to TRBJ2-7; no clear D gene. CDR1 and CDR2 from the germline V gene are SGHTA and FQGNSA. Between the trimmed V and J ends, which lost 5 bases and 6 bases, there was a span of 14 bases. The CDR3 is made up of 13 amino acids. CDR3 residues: CASSQGESSEQYV. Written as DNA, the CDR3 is TGTGCCAGCAGCCAAGGAGAGAGTAGCGAGCAGTACGTC.

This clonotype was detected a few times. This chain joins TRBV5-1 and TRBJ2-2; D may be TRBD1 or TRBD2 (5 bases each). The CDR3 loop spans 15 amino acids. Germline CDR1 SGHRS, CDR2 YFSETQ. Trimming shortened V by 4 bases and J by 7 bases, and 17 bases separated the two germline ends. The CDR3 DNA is TGCGCCAGCAGCCCTAGAATAGGGGCGGGCGGGGAGCTGTTTTTT. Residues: CASSPRIGAGGELFF.

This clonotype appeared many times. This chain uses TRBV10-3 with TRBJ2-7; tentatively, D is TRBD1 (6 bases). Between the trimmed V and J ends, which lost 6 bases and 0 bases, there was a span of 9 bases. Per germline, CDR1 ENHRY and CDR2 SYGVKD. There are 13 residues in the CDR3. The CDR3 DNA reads TGTGCCATCAGCGAGGACAGCTCCTACGAGCAGTACTTC. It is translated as CAISEDSSYEQYF.

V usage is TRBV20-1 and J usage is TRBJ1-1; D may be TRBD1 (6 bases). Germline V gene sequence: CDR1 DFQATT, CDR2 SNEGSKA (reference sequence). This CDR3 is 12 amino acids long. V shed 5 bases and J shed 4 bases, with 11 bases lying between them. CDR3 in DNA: TGCAGTGCTCACAGGGTCGTCACTGAAGCTTTCTTT. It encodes CSAHRVVTEAFF.

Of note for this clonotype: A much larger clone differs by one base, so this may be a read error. DNA of the CDR3: TGTGCCAGCAGGCCCCCGTGGGAGGGGTCTAATGAAAAACTGTTTTTT. Translation: CASRPPWEGSNEKLFF. This rearrangement joins TRBV7-3 to TRBJ1-4, with D possibly being TRBD1 (5 bases). CDR1 and CDR2 from the germline V gene are SGHTA and FQGTGA. V shed 6 bases and J shed 3 bases, with 17 bases lying between them. The CDR3 is 16 amino acids.

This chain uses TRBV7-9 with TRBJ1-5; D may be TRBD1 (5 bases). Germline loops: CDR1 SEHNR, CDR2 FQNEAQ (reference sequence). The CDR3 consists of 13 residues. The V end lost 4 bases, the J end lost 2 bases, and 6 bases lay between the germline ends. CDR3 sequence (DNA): TGTGCCAGCAGCTGGGACGGCAATCAGCCCCAGCATTTT. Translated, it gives CASSWDGNQPQHF.

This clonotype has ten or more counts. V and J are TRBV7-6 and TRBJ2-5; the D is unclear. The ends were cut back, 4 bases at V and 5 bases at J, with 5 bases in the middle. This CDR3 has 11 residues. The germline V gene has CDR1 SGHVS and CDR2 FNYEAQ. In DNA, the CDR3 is TGTGCCAGCAGCTCAATCGAGACCCAGTACTTC. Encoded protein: CASSSIETQYF.

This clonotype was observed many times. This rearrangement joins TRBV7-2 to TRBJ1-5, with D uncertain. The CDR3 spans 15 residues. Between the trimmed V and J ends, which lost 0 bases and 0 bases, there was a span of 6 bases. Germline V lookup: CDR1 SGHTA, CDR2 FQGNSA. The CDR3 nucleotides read TGTGCCAGCAGCTTAGCCTCTCTTAGCAATCAGCCCCAGCATTTT. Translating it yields CASSLASLSNQPQHF.

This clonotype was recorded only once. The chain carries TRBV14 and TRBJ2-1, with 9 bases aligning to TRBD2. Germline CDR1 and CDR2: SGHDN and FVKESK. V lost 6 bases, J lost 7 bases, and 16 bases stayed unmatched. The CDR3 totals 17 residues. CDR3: CASSLTSGLQQRNEQFF. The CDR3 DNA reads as TGTGCCAGCAGTCTGACTAGCGGCCTCCAACAGCGGAATGAGCAGTTCTTC.

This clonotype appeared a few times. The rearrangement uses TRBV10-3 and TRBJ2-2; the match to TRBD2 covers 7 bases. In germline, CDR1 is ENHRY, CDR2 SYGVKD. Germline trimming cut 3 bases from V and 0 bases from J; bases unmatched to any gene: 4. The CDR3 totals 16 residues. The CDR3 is CAISDGTTANTGELFF. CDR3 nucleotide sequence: TGTGCCATCAGTGACGGGACTACCGCGAACACCGGGGAGCTGTTTTTT.

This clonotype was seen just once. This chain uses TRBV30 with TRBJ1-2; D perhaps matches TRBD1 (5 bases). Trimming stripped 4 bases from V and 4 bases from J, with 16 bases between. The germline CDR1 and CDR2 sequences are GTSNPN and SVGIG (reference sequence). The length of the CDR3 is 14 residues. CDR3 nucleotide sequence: TGTGCCTGGACCGCGGGACGGAACTCCTATGGCTACACCTTC. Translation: CAWTAGRNSYGYTF. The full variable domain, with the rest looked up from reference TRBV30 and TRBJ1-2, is SQTIHQWPATLVQPVGSPLSLECTVEGTSNPNLYWYRQAAGRGLQLLFYSVGIGQISSEVPQNLSASRPQDRQFILSSKKLLLSDSGFYLCAWTAGRNSYGYTFGSGTRLTVV.